These 21 T cell receptor beta chains were all obtained from the same sample, sequenced in a study of blood T cells in healthy people across ages. Through a sample-barcoded 5' primer and a J-beta primer mix, a second PCR was run for roughly 6 to 12 cycles. TCRdb re-called the 5' RACE reads through MiXCR, storing one row per CDR3 protein. This sample carries 1.8 million or so distinct CDR3 sequences, 35% to 50% of them seen once, and the ten largest clones take more than 20%. The sequencing input was blood. These receptors were taken from a human donor in good health.

This clonotype was seen only a few times. This rearrangement joins TRBV12-3 or TRBV12-4 to TRBJ1-1; D gene uncertain. Deletions cut 3 bases from V and 7 bases from J, with 6 bases between. CDR3 size: 11 residues. Here the CDR3 reads CASSFGFEAFF. The CDR3 DNA follows: TGTGCCAGCAGTTTCGGATTTGAAGCTTTCTTT.

In this sample, this clonotype turned up a few times. The V gene is TRBV20-1, the J gene TRBJ2-1, with TRBD1 as a possible D gene (5 bases). Germline CDR1 DFQATT, CDR2 SNEGSKA (reference sequence). V lost 1 base to trimming and J lost 9 bases, with 7 bases between them. This CDR3 has 11 residues. In DNA form, the CDR3 reads TGCAGTGCTAGAGCAGGGATTGAGCAGTTCTTC. It translates to CSARAGIEQFF.

The rearrangement joins TRBV29-1 to TRBJ1-2; unclear D gene. V lost 1 base, J lost 8 bases, and 8 bases lay in between. The CDR3 covers 11 residues. The V gene's germline CDR1 is SQVTM and CDR2 ANQGSEA. The CDR3, as DNA: TGCAGCGTTGAAGGGGCGGAGGGCTACACCTTC. Translating it yields CSVEGAEGYTF.

The chain couples TRBV12-3 or TRBV12-4 to TRBJ1-1; D gene ambiguous. The V end lost 8 bases, the J end lost 1 base, and 11 bases lay between the germline ends. The CDR3 covers 13 residues. CDR3: CASSRSANTEAFF. CDR3 sequence (DNA): TGTGCCAGCTCCAGGTCAGCGAACACTGAAGCTTTCTTT.

The rearrangement joins TRBV21-1 to TRBJ2-7. TRBV21-1 counts as a pseudogene. The length of the CDR3 is 12 residues. CDR3 nucleotides: TGTGCCAGCAGCAGGGTCTACTACGAGCAGTACTTC. It codes for CASSRVYYEQYF.

The chain joins TRBV9 to TRBJ2-7, with D maybe TRBD2 (7 bases). The germline V gene has CDR1 SGDLS and CDR2 YYNGEE. V shed 4 bases and J shed 5 bases, with 19 bases lying between them. The CDR3 runs 15 residues. The chain's CDR3 is CASSLEGGTNHEQYF. In nucleotides, the CDR3 is TGTGCCAGCAGCCTGGAGGGGGGGACAAACCACGAGCAGTACTTC.

This clonotype occurred a few times. The rearrangement joins TRBV29-1 to TRBJ2-7; D is possibly TRBD1 (6 bases). Germline V lookup: CDR1 SQVTM, CDR2 ANQGSEA. The V gene lost 4 bases and the J gene lost 2 bases, with 15 bases spanning the gap. This CDR3 spans 14 amino acids. This CDR3 reads CSVGSPTGTYEQYF. The CDR3 DNA reads as TGCAGCGTTGGAAGCCCTACAGGGACCTACGAGCAGTACTTC.

The CDR3 loop is CASSLGTGVGDTQYF. CDR3 nucleotide sequence: TGCGCCAGCAGCTTAGGGACAGGGGTTGGAGATACGCAGTATTTT. The chain links TRBV5-1 to TRBJ2-3, with 10 bases matching TRBD1. The V segment lost 2 bases and the J segment 5 bases; nucleotides outside the gene matches: 5. The CDR3 runs to 15 residues. Germline V lookup: CDR1 SGHRS, CDR2 YFSETQ.

This rearrangement joins TRBV7-9 to TRBJ1-2; D is undetermined. Germline-derived CDR1 and CDR2 are SEHNR and FQNEAQ (reference sequence). CDR3 length: 15 amino acids. The germline V and J ends were trimmed by 5 bases and 0 bases, with 13 bases remaining between them. CDR3 nucleotides: TGTGCCAGCAGCGACCGGGCCCGCTCTAACTATGGCTACACCTTC. Residues: CASSDRARSNYGYTF.

The genes are TRBV20-1 and TRBJ2-5; weak D call: TRBD1 (5 bases). The CDR3 extends over 13 amino acids. CDR1 and CDR2 from the germline V gene are DFQATT and SNEGSKA (reference sequence). Deletions cut 7 bases from V and 1 base from J, with 13 bases between. The CDR3 coding sequence is TGCAGTGGCTTCAGGGCGCCCCAAGAGACCCAGTACTTC. It yields the protein CSGFRAPQETQYF.

The chain employs TRBV4-3 and TRBJ2-1; no clear D. The CDR3 has 14 amino acids. Germline CDR1 and CDR2: LGHNA and YSLEER. The V and J ends lost 0 bases and 9 bases respectively, with 12 bases between them. The CDR3 sequence is CASSQDRLHAEQFF. The CDR3 DNA reads as TGCGCCAGCAGCCAAGATAGGCTACACGCTGAGCAGTTCTTC.

The V call is TRBV4-1, the J call TRBJ2-7, with 9 bases aligning to TRBD2. Germline loops: CDR1 MGHRA, CDR2 YSYEKL. V was pared by 3 bases and J by 3 bases, with 3 bases of the junction left unmatched. CDR3 length: 14 amino acids. Here the CDR3 reads CASSHLAGYYEQYF. CDR3 nucleotides: TGCGCCAGCAGCCATCTAGCGGGGTACTACGAGCAGTACTTC.

CDR3 region: CASSVGGGLDTQYF. CDR3 in DNA: TGTGCCAGCAGCGTAGGGGGCGGGTTGGATACGCAGTATTTT. The chain links TRBV9 to TRBJ2-3; D is possibly TRBD1 or TRBD2 (5 bases each). This CDR3 is 14 amino acids long. Per germline, CDR1 SGDLS and CDR2 YYNGEE. Between the trimmed V and J ends, which lost 0 bases and 6 bases, there was a span of 11 bases.

The rearrangement links TRBV5-5 to TRBJ1-2; no definite D call. This CDR3 spans 14 amino acids. The germline CDR1 and CDR2 sequences are SGHKS and YYEKEE (reference sequence). V was clipped by 0 bases and J by 8 bases, with 14 bases between them. This CDR3 is CASSLVPPAGGYTF. CDR3 nucleotides: TGTGCCAGCAGCTTGGTTCCACCAGCGGGAGGCTACACCTTC.

With respect to this clonotype: The junction differs from germline at one of its ends, possibly a read error. The chain recombines TRBV4-2 with TRBJ1-4; maybe TRBD1 (5 bases). Per the germline V gene, CDR1 is LGHNA and CDR2 is YNFKEQ. There are 19 residues in the CDR3. The CDR3 sequence: CASNQDMGGGRARNEKLFF. CDR3 DNA: TGTGCCAGCAACCAAGATATGGGGGGAGGCAGGGCCAGGAATGAAAAACTGTTTTTT.

This clonotype appeared a few times. One junction end disagrees with the germline gene, perhaps due to a read error. This chain connects TRBV12-3 or TRBV12-4 to TRBJ1-4; no clear D. CDR3 length equals 11 residues. CDR3 amino acids: CASKINEKRFF. In nucleotides, the CDR3 is TGTGCCAGCAAAATAAATGAAAAACGGTTTTTT.

The V gene is TRBV6-2 or TRBV6-3, the J gene TRBJ2-1; 7 bases are shared with TRBD1. V was pared by 7 bases and J by 9 bases, with 9 bases of the junction left unmatched. CDR3 length equals 13 residues. CDR1 is MNHEY, CDR2 SVGEGT, per germline. DNA of the CDR3: TGTGCCAGCACCTTTTCTAGGGGGCTTGAGCAGTTCTTC. It is translated as CASTFSRGLEQFF.

V usage is TRBV20-1 and J usage is TRBJ1-2; the D gene is possibly TRBD1 (6 bases). With 0 bases removed from V and 1 base from J, the gap between germline ends came to 21 bases. CDR1 and CDR2 (germline): DFQATT, SNEGSKA (reference sequence). CDR3 length: 18 amino acids. The CDR3 DNA follows: TGCAGTGCTAGAGATCCCTGGACAGAATCCTATATTAACTATGGCTACACCTTC. Protein product: CSARDPWTESYINYGYTF.

This chain connects TRBV7-9 to TRBJ1-1, with D possibly TRBD1 on 6 matching bases. The CDR3 has 15 residues. The germline CDR1 and CDR2 sequences are SEHNR and FQNEAQ (reference sequence). The V gene lost 1 base and the J gene lost 4 bases, with 13 bases spanning the gap. The CDR3 DNA reads TGTGCCAGCAGCTTAGAAATCCGAGGGGGCACTGAAGCTTTCTTT. It translates to CASSLEIRGGTEAFF.

There are a few counts of this clonotype. J is TRBJ1-1 and V is TRBV7-2, with a possible D match to TRBD1 (5 bases). Germline values: CDR1 SGHTA, CDR2 FQGNSA. The CDR3 is 13 residues long. Trimming removed 7 bases from V and 5 bases from J, with 14 bases in between. Written as DNA, the CDR3 is TGTGCCAGCAAGGCAGGGCTACCTACTGAAGCTTTCTTT. It codes for CASKAGLPTEAFF.

The rearrangement links TRBV7-8 to TRBJ1-6; no clear D gene. The CDR3 is made up of 11 amino acids. CDR1 and CDR2 (germline): SGHVS, FQNEAQ. Deletions cut 4 bases from V and 9 bases from J, with 4 bases between. The CDR3 DNA follows: TGTGCCAGCAGCTCAAGTTCACCCCTCCACTTT. Encoded protein: CASSSSSPLHF.